The clone carrying this T cell receptor beta chain was found a few times. Antigen unknown. The sample originates from a study of cytomegalovirus exposure and HLA in healthy donors. General study results and limits: V- and J-gene trimming in TCR beta was tied to a missense DCLRE1C variant by an analysis performed later.

Samples came from healthy bone marrow donors. The primer mix had 60 Vbeta and 13 Jbeta primers. Only in-frame clones appear in the TCRdb table, and some are missing; sequencing was by immunoSEQ multiplex PCR. The sample includes fewer than 200,000 clones, roughly 80% of them seen just once. The CDR3 consists of 18 residues. Germline CDR1 and CDR2: SGHVS and FQNEAQ. Trimming removed 0 bases at V and 4 bases at J, with 16 bases between. The receptor's source is a man between 60 and 75 years old in good health and CMV-seronegative. The chain links TRBV7-8 to TRBJ1-6; D is undetermined. The sequencing input was PBMCs. The CDR3 nucleotides are TGTGCCAGCAGCTTAGCGGAGGCAGTGGGCGTATATAATTCACCCCTCCACTTT. Its translation is CASSLAEAVGVYNSPLHF. The variable domain in full, with the rest retrieved from reference TRBV7-8 and TRBJ1-6, is GAGVSQSPRYKVAKRGQDVALRCDPISGHVSLFWYQQALGQGPEFLTYFQNEAQLDKSGLPSDRFFAERPEGSVSTLKIQRTQQEDSAVYLCASSLAEAVGVYNSPLHFGNGTRLTVT.